The 26 T cell receptor beta chains in this list originate from one sample, sequenced in a study of identical twins. A single record per CDR3 protein comes from TCRdb applying MiXCR to the 5' RACE reads. The sample holds about 280,000 distinct CDR3 sequences; roughly 8.6% are singletons and the top ten take 2.1%. The sample was also linked to a second study, of yellow fever vaccine responses in identical twins.

The specimen sequenced was memory (CD45RO+) T cells sorted from blood. These receptors were collected from a woman between 18 and 30 years old in good health.

This clonotype appeared a few times. CDR3 coding DNA: TGTGCCAGCAGCCTGACAGGGGCCCCTTACAATGAGCAGTTCTTC. This gives the protein CASSLTGAPYNEQFF. V is TRBV6-1 and J is TRBJ2-1, with TRBD1 matching over 8 bases. CDR3 length equals 15 residues. V lost 6 bases to trimming and J lost 4 bases; unmatched junction nucleotides: 8. Germline V gives CDR1 MNHNS, CDR2 SASEGT.

This clonotype has ten or more counts. The chain carries TRBV24-1 and TRBJ2-2, with TRBD1 as a possible D gene (6 bases). Germline CDR1 is KGHDR and CDR2 is SFDVKD. The CDR3 covers 13 residues. The germline V and J ends were trimmed by 7 bases and 3 bases, with 8 bases remaining between them. CDR3 in DNA: TGTGCCACCAGATGGACAGACACCGGGGAGCTGTTTTTT. Its translation is CATRWTDTGELFF.

A word on this clonotype: A read error may be the cause here, since a much bigger clone is one base away. The rearrangement joins TRBV4-1 to TRBJ2-3; possible D gene TRBD1, 5 bases. The assigned J gene may be wrong: the sequence end matches TRBJ1-5 better. Per the germline V gene, CDR1 is MGHRA and CDR2 is YSYEKL. This CDR3 comprises 13 residues. The CDR3 region is CASSHSLGDTQHF. CDR3 coding DNA: TGCGCCAGCAGCCATTCTTTAGGGGATACGCAGCATTTT.

This sequence joins TRBV12-3 or TRBV12-4 and TRBJ1-1; 10 bases map to TRBD1. J was trimmed by 4 bases and V by 4 bases; bases with no gene match: 3. The CDR3 runs to 14 residues. In DNA form, the CDR3 reads TGTGCCAGCAGTTCGGGGACAGGGGTCACTGAAGCTTTCTTT. Protein sequence: CASSSGTGVTEAFF.

This clonotype was seen at least ten times. The V call is TRBV4-1, the J call TRBJ2-7; D may be TRBD1 (6 bases). CDR1 and CDR2 (germline): MGHRA, YSYEKL. V lost 10 bases, J lost 6 bases, and 10 bases lay in between. The CDR3 is 10 amino acids. CDR3 in amino acids: CAKLRGEQYF. The DNA for the CDR3 is TGCGCCAAACTCAGGGGCGAGCAGTACTTC.

This clonotype has only a few counts. This chain uses TRBV6-5 with TRBJ1-1; no clear D. Trimming took off 0 bases at V and 6 bases at J, with 11 bases between the two ends. The CDR3 extends over 14 amino acids. CDR1 is MNHEY, CDR2 SVGAGI, per germline. The CDR3: CASSYSERSAEAFF. The CDR3, as DNA: TGTGCCAGCAGTTACTCGGAGAGAAGTGCTGAAGCTTTCTTT.

This clonotype occurred a few times. The CDR3 reads CASSKSRSSRVGDGETQYF. The CDR3 DNA sequence: TGTGCCAGCAGCAAGAGCCGAAGTAGTAGAGTCGGGGATGGTGAGACCCAGTACTTC. The chain links TRBV11-2 to TRBJ2-5, with D maybe TRBD2 (5 bases). Germline loops: CDR1 SGHAT, CDR2 FQNNGV. Trimming took off 5 bases at V and 5 bases at J, with 30 bases between the two ends. This CDR3 comprises 19 residues.

The chain carries TRBV7-2 and TRBJ2-7, with D hard to call. The CDR3 consists of 15 residues. Germline values: CDR1 SGHTA, CDR2 FQGNSA. Between the trimmed V and J ends, which lost 1 base and 2 bases, there was a span of 12 bases. The CDR3 DNA reads TGTGCCAGCAGCTTAGGGCTGTACCAGGCCTACGAGCAGTACTTC. Its translation: CASSLGLYQAYEQYF.

This clonotype was seen many times. DNA for the CDR3: TGTGCCACCAGTGATCGACAGGGAACTCAGCCCCAGCATTTT. Amino acid sequence: CATSDRQGTQPQHF. The rearrangement joins TRBV24-1 to TRBJ1-5; 7 bases agree with TRBD1. CDR3 length: 14 amino acids. Trimming at V came to 3 bases and at J to 6 bases, leaving 4 bases not matched to a gene. Germline-derived CDR1 and CDR2 are KGHDR and SFDVKD.

This clonotype was detected ten times or more. The chain carries TRBV6-4 and TRBJ2-1; tentative D call: TRBD2 (5 bases). The CDR3 runs to 14 residues. Trimming removed 3 bases at V and 2 bases at J, with 8 bases between. The germline V gene encodes CDR1 MRHNA and CDR2 SNTAGT. Here the CDR3 reads CASSEEGTYNEQFF. The CDR3 DNA is TGTGCCAGCAGTGAAGAGGGAACCTACAATGAGCAGTTCTTC.

There are many counts of this clonotype. V usage is TRBV10-3 and J usage is TRBJ2-3; D is perhaps TRBD1 or TRBD2 (5 bases each). V was shortened by 6 bases and J by 6 bases, with 7 bases between the two germline ends. The CDR3 is made up of 11 amino acids. Germline CDR1 and CDR2: ENHRY and SYGVKD. The CDR3 bases are TGTGCCATCAGGGGGGTGGATACGCAGTATTTT. Translation: CAIRGVDTQYF.

The genes are TRBV5-6 and TRBJ2-7; TRBD1 might be the D (6 bases). CDR1 SGHDT and CDR2 YYEEEE come from the germline V gene. This CDR3 is built from 14 residues. This chain's CDR3 is CPSSIVGQTYEQYV. CDR3 sequence (DNA): TGTCCCAGCAGCATTGTCGGACAGACTTACGAGCAGTACGTC.

This clonotype turned up a few times. The chain carries TRBV28 and TRBJ2-4, with D perhaps matching TRBD1 (5 bases). This CDR3 spans 16 amino acids. CDR1 and CDR2 from the germline V gene are MDHEN and SYDVKM. The V gene lost 4 bases and the J gene lost 0 bases, with 13 bases spanning the gap. CDR3 sequence: CASSSRQSPAKNIQYF. The CDR3 nucleotides are TGTGCCAGCAGTTCCCGACAGAGCCCAGCCAAAAACATTCAGTACTTC.

This clonotype was seen only a few times. CDR3 sequence (DNA): TGTGCCACCAGCCCTACAGGGGATCCCCAAGAGACCCAGTACTTC. It is translated as CATSPTGDPQETQYF. The J gene is TRBJ2-5, the V gene TRBV24-1; 7 bases align to TRBD1. The germline V gene has CDR1 KGHDR and CDR2 SFDVKD. V was clipped by 7 bases and J by 1 base; unmatched bases: 8. The CDR3 length is 15 residues.

This chain connects TRBV13 to TRBJ2-3; TRBD2 matches at 8 bases. The CDR3 covers 20 residues. Per the germline V gene, CDR1 is PRHDT and CDR2 is FYEKMQ (reference sequence). Trimming took 6 bases from V and 0 from J; bases not matched to a gene: 20. The CDR3 region has the DNA TGTGCCAGCAGACCTAACCCGGGACTAGGGCTGATGGCTAGCACAGATACGCAGTATTTT. It translates to CASRPNPGLGLMASTDTQYF.

There are a few counts of this clonotype. The chain combines TRBV14 with TRBJ2-7; D is perhaps TRBD2 (6 bases). Germline loops: CDR1 SGHDN, CDR2 FVKESK. Trimming removed 1 base at V and 7 bases at J, with 20 bases between. The CDR3 has 16 residues. CDR3 DNA: TGTGCCAGCAGCCAAGGGGTAGCGGCCACGTCTGGGGAGCAGTACTTC. It specifies CASSQGVAATSGEQYF.

There are many counts of this clonotype. The V gene is TRBV20-1, the J gene TRBJ2-1, with 7 bases that match TRBD2. Losses at the gene ends were 6 bases for V and 3 bases for J; bases not matched to a gene: 14. Germline CDR1 and CDR2: DFQATT and SNEGSKA (reference sequence). The CDR3 runs 16 residues. Written as DNA, the CDR3 is TGCAGTGCCGTATTGGGGAGGGCCGTCTTCTACAATGAGCAGTTCTTC. Its translation is CSAVLGRAVFYNEQFF.

At least ten counts were recorded for this clonotype. The chain combines TRBV25-1 with TRBJ1-6; D possibly corresponds to TRBD1 (6 bases). This CDR3 has 15 residues. V dropped 2 bases and J dropped 7 bases, with 12 bases sitting between them. Germline values: CDR1 MGHDK, CDR2 SYGVNS. CDR3 sequence: CASSESRRGNSPLHF. The CDR3 nucleotides are TGTGCCAGCAGTGAAAGTCGCAGGGGAAATTCACCCCTCCACTTT.

There are many counts of this clonotype. This chain links TRBV6-1 with TRBJ1-6; TRBD1 matches at 8 bases. J gave up 7 bases and V 6 bases, and 5 bases lay outside the gene matches. This CDR3 is built from 14 residues. Germline V CDR1 and CDR2: MNHNS, SASEGT. The CDR3 loop is CASRGQGGNSPLHF. The CDR3 DNA follows: TGTGCCAGCAGAGGACAGGGTGGCAATTCACCCCTCCACTTT.

This clonotype was seen repeatedly, ten times or more. The chain has TRBV27 and TRBJ2-7; 7 bases are shared with TRBD1. Germline V gene lookup returns CDR1 MNHEY and CDR2 SMNVEV (reference sequence). The CDR3 has 13 residues. Trimming cost V 4 bases and J 4 bases; bases outside gene matches: 4. CDR3 sequence (DNA): TGTGCCAGCAGTTCTGGACAGGTGTACGAGCAGTACTTC. Its translation: CASSSGQVYEQYF.

This clonotype was counted many times. V gene TRBV20-1 combines with J gene TRBJ2-7; D is ambiguous. Germline CDR1 and CDR2: DFQATT and SNEGSKA (reference sequence). V lost 3 bases and J lost 4, with 7 bases in between. The CDR3 is 11 residues long. In DNA, the CDR3 is TGCAGTGCTAGTGAAGCTTACGAGCAGTACTTC. Amino acids: CSASEAYEQYF.

This clonotype was detected ten times or more. This chain joins TRBV12-3 or TRBV12-4 and TRBJ2-1; D is ambiguous. The germline V and J ends were trimmed by 6 bases and 4 bases, with 13 bases remaining between them. The length of the CDR3 is 14 residues. The DNA for the CDR3 is TGTGCCAGCAGAACCCTTTCTAAATACAATGAGCAGTTCTTC. Amino acids: CASRTLSKYNEQFF.

This clonotype turned up a few times. V usage is TRBV4-1 and J usage is TRBJ2-1; 10 nucleotides agree with TRBD2. Trimming cost V 0 bases and J 6 bases; bases outside gene matches: 5. The germline CDR1 and CDR2 sequences are MGHRA and YSYEKL. This CDR3 region has 16 residues. The CDR3 reads CASSQDRSGRANEQFF. CDR3 sequence (DNA): TGCGCCAGCAGCCAAGATCGGAGCGGGAGGGCCAATGAGCAGTTCTTC.

This clonotype was found many times. The rearrangement links TRBV7-8 to TRBJ1-4; TRBD1 might be the D (6 bases). The V end was cut by 6 bases, the J end by 5 bases, with 16 bases between. CDR3 length: 15 residues. Germline V gene lookup returns CDR1 SGHVS and CDR2 FQNEAQ. The CDR3 spells CASRSTGKGNEKLFF. The CDR3 nucleotides read TGTGCCAGCAGGAGTACAGGGAAGGGGAATGAAAAACTGTTTTTT.

The genes are TRBV28 and TRBJ2-2; D might be TRBD1 or TRBD2, each matching 5 bases. This CDR3 region has 16 residues. In germline, CDR1 is MDHEN, CDR2 SYDVKM. Trimming took 4 bases from V and 4 from J, leaving 16 bases between them. The CDR3 DNA reads TGTGCCAGCAGTTCCGCCGGGACCTATATCACCGGGGAGCTGTTTTTT. As protein: CASSSAGTYITGELFF.

In this sample, this clonotype turned up many times. This chain uses TRBV12-3 or TRBV12-4 with TRBJ2-1; 12 positions match TRBD2. This CDR3 has 16 amino acids. With V trimmed by 5 bases and J by 0 bases, 2 bases remained unmatched. The CDR3 spells CASSASGGVSYNEQFF. CDR3 DNA sequence: TGTGCCAGCAGTGCTAGCGGGGGGGTCTCCTACAATGAGCAGTTCTTC.